This T cell receptor (beta chain) was recovered during a study of blood T cell repertoires in COVID-19. Study summary: Nucleic acid was either cDNA or gDNA, and it came from T cells, B-cell-depleted T cells, or PBMCs.

As processed by the authors: Amplification of reference gene primers provided the estimated nucleated cell counts. Profiled with immunoSEQ multiplex PCR; TCRdb holds only in-frame clones, not every one. V, J and clone size are taken as reported in that table, and D and trimming were inferred from the DNA itself. This table holds some 350,000 clones, about 90% found once. Germline V gives CDR1 LGHNA, CDR2 YNFKEQ. Losses at the gene ends were 3 bases for V and 5 bases for J; bases not matched to a gene: 9. This CDR3 region has 16 residues. The chain joins TRBV4-2 to TRBJ2-1, with 8 bases aligning to TRBD2. The sequencing sample was made of peripheral blood. The TCR originated in a woman in her 70s with COVID-19, enrolled during active disease. This CDR3 reads CASSQGYQRGNNEQFF. The CDR3 region has the DNA TGTGCCAGCAGCCAGGGTTACCAGCGGGGGAACAATGAGCAGTTCTTC.